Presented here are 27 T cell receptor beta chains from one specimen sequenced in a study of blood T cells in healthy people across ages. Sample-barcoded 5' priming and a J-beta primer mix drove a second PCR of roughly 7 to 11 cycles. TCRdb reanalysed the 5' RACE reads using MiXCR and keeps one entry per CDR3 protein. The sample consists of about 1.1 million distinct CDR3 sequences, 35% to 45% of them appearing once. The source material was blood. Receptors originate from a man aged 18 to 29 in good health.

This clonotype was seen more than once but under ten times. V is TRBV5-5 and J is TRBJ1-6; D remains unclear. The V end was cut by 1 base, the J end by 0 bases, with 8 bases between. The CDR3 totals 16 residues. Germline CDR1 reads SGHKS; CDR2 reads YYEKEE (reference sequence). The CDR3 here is CASSLSASSYNSPLHF. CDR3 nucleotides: TGTGCCAGCAGCTTGTCTGCCAGCTCCTATAATTCACCCCTCCACTTT. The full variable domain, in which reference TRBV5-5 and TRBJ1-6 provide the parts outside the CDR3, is DAGVTQSPTHLIKTRGQQVTLRCSPISGHKSVSWYQQVLGQGPQFIFQYYEKEERGRGNFPDRFSARQFPNYSSELNVNALLLGDSALYLCASSLSASSYNSPLHFGNGTRLTVT.

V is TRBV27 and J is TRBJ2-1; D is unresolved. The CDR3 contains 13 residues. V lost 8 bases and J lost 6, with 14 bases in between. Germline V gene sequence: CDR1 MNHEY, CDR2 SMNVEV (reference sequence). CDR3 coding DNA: TGTGCCAGCGGTTGGGTGAGCCGCAATGAGCAGTTCTTC. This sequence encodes CASGWVSRNEQFF.

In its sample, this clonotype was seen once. The DNA for the CDR3 is TGTGCCAGCAGCCCTATTCCCTACGAGCAGTACTTC. It yields the protein CASSPIPYEQYF. The chain uses TRBV6-2 or TRBV6-3 and TRBJ2-7; D not resolved. V was shortened by 6 bases and J by 2 bases, with 8 bases between the two germline ends. The germline gives CDR1 MNHEY, CDR2 SVGEGT. The CDR3 sequence is 12 residues long.

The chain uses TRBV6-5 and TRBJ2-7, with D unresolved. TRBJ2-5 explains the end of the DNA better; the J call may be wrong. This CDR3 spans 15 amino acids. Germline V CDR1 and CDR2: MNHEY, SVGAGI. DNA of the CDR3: TGTGCCAGCAGCCCAACCCCGAGTGGGTTCGAGACCCAGTACTTC. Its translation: CASSPTPSGFETQYF.

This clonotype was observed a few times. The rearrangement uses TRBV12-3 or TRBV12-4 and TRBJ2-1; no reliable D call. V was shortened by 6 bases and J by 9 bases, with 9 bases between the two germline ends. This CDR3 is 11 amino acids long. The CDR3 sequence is CASRDISEQFF. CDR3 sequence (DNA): TGTGCCAGCAGAGATATCAGTGAGCAGTTCTTC.

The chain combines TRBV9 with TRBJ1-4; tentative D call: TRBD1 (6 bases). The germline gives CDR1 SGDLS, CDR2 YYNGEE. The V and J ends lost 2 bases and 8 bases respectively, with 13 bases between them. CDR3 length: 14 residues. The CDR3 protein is CASSVTGWGEKLFF. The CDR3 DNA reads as TGTGCCAGCAGCGTTACAGGGTGGGGGGAAAAACTGTTTTTT. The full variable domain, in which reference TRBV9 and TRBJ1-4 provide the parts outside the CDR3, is DSGVTQTPKHLITATGQRVTLRCSPRSGDLSVYWYQQSLDQGLQFLIQYYNGEERAKGNILERFSAQQFPDLHSELNLSSLELGDSALYFCASSVTGWGEKLFFGSGTQLSVL.

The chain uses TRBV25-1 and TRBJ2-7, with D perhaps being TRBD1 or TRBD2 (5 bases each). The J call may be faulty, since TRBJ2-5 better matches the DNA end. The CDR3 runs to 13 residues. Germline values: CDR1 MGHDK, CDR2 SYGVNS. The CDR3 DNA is TGTGCCAGCAGTTTGCAGGGAGCAGAGACCCAGTACTTC. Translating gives CASSLQGAETQYF.

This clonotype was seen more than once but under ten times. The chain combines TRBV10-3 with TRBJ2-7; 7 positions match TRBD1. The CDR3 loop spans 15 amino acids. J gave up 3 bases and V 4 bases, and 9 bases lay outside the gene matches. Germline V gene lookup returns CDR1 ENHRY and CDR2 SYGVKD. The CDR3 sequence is CAISGPDRNFYEQYF. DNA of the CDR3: TGTGCCATCAGTGGCCCGGACAGGAATTTCTACGAGCAGTACTTC.

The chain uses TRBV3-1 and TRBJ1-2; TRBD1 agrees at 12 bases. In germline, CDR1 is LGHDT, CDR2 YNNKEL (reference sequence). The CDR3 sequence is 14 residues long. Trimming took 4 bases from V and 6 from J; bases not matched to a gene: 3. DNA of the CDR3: TGTGCCAGCAGCCTGGGACAGGGGGCGAATGGCTACACCTTC. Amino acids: CASSLGQGANGYTF.

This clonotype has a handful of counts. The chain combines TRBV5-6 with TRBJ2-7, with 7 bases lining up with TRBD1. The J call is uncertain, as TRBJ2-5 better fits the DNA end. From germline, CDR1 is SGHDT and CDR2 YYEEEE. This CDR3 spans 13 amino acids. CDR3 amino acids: CASSWGRGETQYF. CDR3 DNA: TGTGCCAGCAGCTGGGGCAGGGGGGAGACCCAGTACTTC.

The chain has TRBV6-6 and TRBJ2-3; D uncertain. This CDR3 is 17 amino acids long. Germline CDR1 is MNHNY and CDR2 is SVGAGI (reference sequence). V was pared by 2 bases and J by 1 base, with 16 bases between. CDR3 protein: CASSYGFQRKGTDTQYF. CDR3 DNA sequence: TGTGCCAGCAGTTACGGATTTCAGCGTAAAGGCACAGATACGCAGTATTTT.

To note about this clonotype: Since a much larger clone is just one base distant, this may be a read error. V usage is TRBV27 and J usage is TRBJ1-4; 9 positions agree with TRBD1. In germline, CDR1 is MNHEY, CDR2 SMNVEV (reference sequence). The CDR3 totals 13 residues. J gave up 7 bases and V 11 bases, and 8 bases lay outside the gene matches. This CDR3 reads CAALDRGGEKLFF. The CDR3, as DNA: TGTGCCGCCCTGGACAGGGGTGGTGAAAAACTGTTTTTT.

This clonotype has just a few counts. For the CDR3, the DNA is TGTGCCAGCTTCTCCAGGAGACAGGACGCTAATTCACCCCTCCACTTT. It specifies CASFSRRQDANSPLHF. The rearrangement uses TRBV7-2 and TRBJ1-6, with D possibly being TRBD1 (6 bases). This CDR3 has 16 amino acids. In germline, CDR1 is SGHTA, CDR2 FQGNSA. With 8 bases removed from V and 6 bases from J, the gap between germline ends came to 20 bases.

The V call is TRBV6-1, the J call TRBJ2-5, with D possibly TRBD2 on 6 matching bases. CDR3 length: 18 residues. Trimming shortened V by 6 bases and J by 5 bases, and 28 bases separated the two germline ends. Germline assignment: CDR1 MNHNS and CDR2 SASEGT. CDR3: CASSQGKGGIHTGETQYF. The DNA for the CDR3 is TGTGCCAGCAGCCAAGGAAAGGGCGGGATCCACACCGGGGAGACCCAGTACTTC.

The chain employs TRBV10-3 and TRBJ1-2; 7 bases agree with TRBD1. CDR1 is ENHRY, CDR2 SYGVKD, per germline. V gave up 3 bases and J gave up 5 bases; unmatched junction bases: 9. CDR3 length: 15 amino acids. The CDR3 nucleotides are TGTGCCATCAGTGAAATAATCAGGGGGGGGTATGGCTACACCTTC. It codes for CAISEIIRGGYGYTF.

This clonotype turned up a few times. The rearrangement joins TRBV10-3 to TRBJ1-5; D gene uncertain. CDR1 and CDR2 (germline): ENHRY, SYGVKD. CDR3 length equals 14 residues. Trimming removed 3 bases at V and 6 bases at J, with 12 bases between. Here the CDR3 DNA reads TGTGCCATCAGTGATGAGGGTAGCGGTCAGCCCCAGCATTTT. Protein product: CAISDEGSGQPQHF.

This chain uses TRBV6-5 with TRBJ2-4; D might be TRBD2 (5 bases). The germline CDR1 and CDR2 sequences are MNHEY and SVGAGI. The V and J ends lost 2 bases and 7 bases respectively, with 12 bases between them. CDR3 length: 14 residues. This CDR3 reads CASSYGGGSNIQYF. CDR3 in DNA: TGTGCCAGCAGTTACGGTGGAGGTAGCAACATTCAGTACTTC.

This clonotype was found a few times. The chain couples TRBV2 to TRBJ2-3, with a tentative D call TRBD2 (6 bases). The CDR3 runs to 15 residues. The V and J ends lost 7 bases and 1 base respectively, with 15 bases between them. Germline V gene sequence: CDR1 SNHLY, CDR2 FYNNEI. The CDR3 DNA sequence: TGTGCCAGCACTGCGGGCGGGGTTGGCACAGATACGCAGTATTTT. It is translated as CASTAGGVGTDTQYF.

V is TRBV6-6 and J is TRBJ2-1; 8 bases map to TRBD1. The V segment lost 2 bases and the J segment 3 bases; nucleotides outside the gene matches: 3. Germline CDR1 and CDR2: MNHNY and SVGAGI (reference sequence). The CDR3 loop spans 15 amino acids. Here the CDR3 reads CASSYGRGLYNEQFF. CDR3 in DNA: TGTGCCAGCAGTTACGGCAGGGGGCTCTACAATGAGCAGTTCTTC.

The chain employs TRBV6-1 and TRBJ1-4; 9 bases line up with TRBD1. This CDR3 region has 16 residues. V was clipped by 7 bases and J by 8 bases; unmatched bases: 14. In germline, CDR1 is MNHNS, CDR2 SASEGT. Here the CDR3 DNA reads TGTGCCAGCATCCTCTCGGACAGGGGAGGGAGAGAAAAACTGTTTTTT. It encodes CASILSDRGGREKLFF.

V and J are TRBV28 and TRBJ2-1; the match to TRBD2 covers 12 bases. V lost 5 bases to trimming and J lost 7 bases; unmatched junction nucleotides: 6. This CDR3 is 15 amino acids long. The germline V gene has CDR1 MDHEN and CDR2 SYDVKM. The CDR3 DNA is TGTGCCAGCAGTACGACTAGCGGGGGATCTAATGAGCAGTTCTTC. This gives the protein CASSTTSGGSNEQFF.

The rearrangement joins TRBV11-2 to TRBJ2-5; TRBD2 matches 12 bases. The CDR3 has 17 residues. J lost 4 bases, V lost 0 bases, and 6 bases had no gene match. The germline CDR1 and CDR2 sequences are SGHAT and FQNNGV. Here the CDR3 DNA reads TGTGCCAGCAGCTTAGATAGACTAGCGGGGGACGGAGAGACCCAGTACTTC. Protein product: CASSLDRLAGDGETQYF.

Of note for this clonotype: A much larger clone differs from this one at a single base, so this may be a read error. In nucleotides, the CDR3 is TGTGCCAGCAGTTTGGGACAGGTCTTTACAGATACGCAGTATTTT. The encoded protein is CASSLGQVFTDTQYF. The rearrangement links TRBV12-3 or TRBV12-4 to TRBJ2-3; TRBD1 matches at 8 bases. The V gene end was trimmed by 3 bases and the J gene end by 3 bases; junction bases not matched to a gene: 5. This CDR3 is 15 amino acids long.

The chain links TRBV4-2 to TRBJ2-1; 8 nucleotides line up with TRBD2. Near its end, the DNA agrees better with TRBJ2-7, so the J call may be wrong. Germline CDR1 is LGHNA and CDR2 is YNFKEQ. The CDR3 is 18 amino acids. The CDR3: CASSPRFGGARSDNEQYF. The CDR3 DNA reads TGTGCCAGCAGCCCGCGATTCGGGGGGGCACGGTCCGACAATGAGCAGTACTTC.

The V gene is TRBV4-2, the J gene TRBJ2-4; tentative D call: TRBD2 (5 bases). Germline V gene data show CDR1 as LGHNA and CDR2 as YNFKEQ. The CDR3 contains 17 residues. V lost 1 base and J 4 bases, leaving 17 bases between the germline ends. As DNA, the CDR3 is TGTGCCAGCAGCCAAGTGCCGGGGAGAGAGAGGAAAAACATTCAGTACTTC. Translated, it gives CASSQVPGRERKNIQYF.

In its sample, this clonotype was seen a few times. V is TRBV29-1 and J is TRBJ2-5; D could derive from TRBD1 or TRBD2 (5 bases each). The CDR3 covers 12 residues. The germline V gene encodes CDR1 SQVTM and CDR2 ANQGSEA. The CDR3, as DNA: TGCAGTATGGGGGAGAACCAAGAGACCCAGTACTTC. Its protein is CSMGENQETQYF. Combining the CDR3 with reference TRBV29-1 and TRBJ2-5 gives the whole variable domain SAVISQKPSRDICQRGTSLTIQCQVDSQVTMMFWYRQQPGQSLTLIATANQGSEATYESGFVIDKFPISRPNLTFSTLTVSNMSPEDSSIYLCSMGENQETQYFGPGTRLLVL.

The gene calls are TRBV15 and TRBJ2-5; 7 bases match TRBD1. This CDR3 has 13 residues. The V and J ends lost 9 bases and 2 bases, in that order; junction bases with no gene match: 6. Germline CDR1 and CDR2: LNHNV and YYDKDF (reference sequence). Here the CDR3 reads CATKDRRQETQYF. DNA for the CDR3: TGTGCCACTAAGGACAGGAGGCAAGAGACCCAGTACTTC.